This T cell receptor (beta chain) appears in the sequencing data of a study of cytomegalovirus exposure and HLA in healthy donors. General study results and limits: Within an earlier analysis, most TCR beta V segments proved productive either about 90% or about 30% of the time.

A word on this clone: What it binds is not known.

CDR1 SGDLS and CDR2 YYNGEE come from the germline V gene. The length of the CDR3 is 13 residues. V was clipped by 3 bases and J by 3 bases, with 9 bases between them. Vbeta (60) and Jbeta (13) primers were used in the PCR. The data were produced by immunoSEQ multiplex PCR, yet TCRdb's version contains in-frame clones alone and is incomplete. The repertoire includes some 150,000 clones, roughly 80% of them detected once, and 4.3% sits in the top ten. The clonotype was recovered from a man aged 40-49 years in good health and CMV-seronegative. The sequenced sample consisted of PBMCs. The chain uses TRBV9 and TRBJ2-5; weak D call: TRBD1 (6 bases). The CDR3 spells CASSAGQKETQYF. CDR3 nucleotide sequence: TGTGCCAGCAGCGCAGGACAGAAAGAGACCCAGTACTTC.